These T cell receptor beta chains were read from a single sample in a study of lymphopenia after photon versus proton radiotherapy. This table comes from immunoSEQ multiplex PCR, and its TCRdb copy is limited to in-frame clones, with some not included. The table lists approximately 80,000 clones, about 86% of them singletons. The sequenced sample was peripheral blood, obtained from a patient treated with proton-based radiotherapy. The receptors derive from a man in his sixties with pancreatic cancer. Both conserved end residues are part of each CDR3. Fields, in order: V gene, D gene, J gene, clone size, CDR3 protein, CDR3 DNA. A D gene is named only where the DNA matches it firmly. Clone size is given for some rows only: seen once, a few or many times, or a class if the clone is expanded.

TRBV7-3	TRBD1	TRBJ1-5	NA	CASSPGTEASSQSRILHF	TGCGCCAGCAGCCCAGGGACAGAGGCCTCCTCTCAATCAAGAATATTGCATTTT
TRBV5-4	TRBD1	TRBJ2-3	NA	CASSLVGTGASGTQYF	TGTGCCAGCAGCTTGGTCGGGACAGGGGCGTCTGGTACGCAGTATTTT
TRBV7-9	NA	TRBJ1-4	NA	CASSLEAGANEKLFF	TGTGCCAGCAGCTTAGAGGCAGGGGCAAATGAAAAACTGTTTTTT
TRBV11-2	NA	TRBJ1-3	NA	CASRRVAAESGLSGNTIYF	TGTGCCAGCAGAAGAGTAGCGGCGGAGTCTGGACTCTCTGGAAACACCATATATTTT
TRBV29-1	NA	TRBJ1-1	NA	CSVEFRSETLNTEAFF	TGCAGCGTTGAGTTTCGCTCTGAGACCCTGAACACTGAAGCTTTCTTT
TRBV27	NA	TRBJ1-1	NA	CASRDGLNTEAFF	TGTGCCAGCAGGGACGGCTTGAACACTGAAGCTTTCTTT
TRBV28	NA	TRBJ1-5	NA	CASSLLGRRGQPQHF	TGTGCCAGCAGTTTATTGGGAAGACGAGGGCAGCCCCAGCATTTT
TRBV11-2	NA	TRBJ2-5	few	CASSLGLVGVETQYF	TGTGCCAGCAGCTTAGGGTTGGTTGGCGTAGAGACCCAGTACTTC
TRBV6-5	TRBD1	TRBJ1-5	NA	CASRTGQGSNQPQHF	TGTGCCAGCAGAACGGGACAGGGGAGCAATCAGCCCCAGCATTTT
TRBV27	NA	TRBJ1-2	NA	CASSRQDIGYGYTF	TGTGCCAGCAGTCGGCAGGACATTGGCTATGGCTACACCTTC
TRBV11-1	TRBD2	TRBJ2-7	NA	CASSLSLAGGPEQYF	TGTGCCAGCAGCTTAAGCTTGGCGGGAGGCCCCGAGCAGTACTTC
TRBV2	NA	TRBJ1-3	NA	CASSEGTNSGNTIYF	TGTGCCAGCAGTGAAGGGACAAACTCTGGAAACACCATATATTTT
TRBV7-2	TRBD2	TRBJ2-7	NA	CASSLGAGPYEQYF	TGTGCCAGCAGCTTAGGAGCGGGGCCCTACGAGCAGTACTTC
TRBV29-1	TRBD1	TRBJ2-7	NA	CSVEIGQGDYEQYF	TGCAGCGTTGAAATCGGACAGGGGGACTACGAGCAGTACTTC
TRBV6-5	NA	TRBJ2-1	NA	CASSYYNGRSYNEQFF	TGTGCCAGCAGTTATTACAACGGCAGGTCCTACAATGAGCAGTTCTTC
TRBV11-2	NA	TRBJ2-7	few	CASSLWGEQYF	TGTGCCAGCAGCTTATGGGGGGAGCAGTACTTC
TRBV11-3	NA	TRBJ1-1	NA	CASRFRNQGLNAEAFF	TGTGCCAGCAGATTTAGGAACCAGGGGCTAAACGCTGAAGCTTTCTTT